The clone carrying this T cell receptor (beta chain) showed up just a few times. This record comes from a study of blood T cells in healthy people across ages. A minimum of 7 million PBMCs was isolated per sample. Extracted total RNA amounted to at least 6 micrograms for each sample. Primed by a sample-barcoded 5' primer and a J-beta primer mix, a second PCR proceeded for about 6 to 12 cycles. A 12-random-nucleotide template-switch adaptor tagged each cDNA molecule. TCRdb re-called the 5' RACE reads through MiXCR, storing one row per CDR3 protein. The sample lists about 1,500,000 distinct CDR3 sequences, under 30% occurring once. Germline-derived CDR1 and CDR2 are SGHTA and FQGNSA. V lost 5 bases and J 0 bases, leaving 12 bases between the germline ends. CDR3 length: 15 amino acids.

The sequencing input was blood. The TCR originated in a woman aged 25 to 39 in good health. The chain uses TRBV7-2 and TRBJ2-3; D unresolved. For the CDR3, the DNA is TGTGCCAGCAGCCCTTCCCGTACTAGCACAGATACGCAGTATTTT. Protein product: CASSPSRTSTDTQYF.